The present T cell receptor (beta chain) was sequenced within a study of T cell changes during pregnancy in multiple sclerosis. Libraries were prepared by immunoSEQ multiplex PCR; TCRdb keeps only in-frame clonotypes and omits some of them. The repertoire has fewer than 85,000 clones, more than 85% of them found once; the top ten carry approximately 1.6%. Germline CDR1 is SGHNT and CDR2 is YYREEE (reference sequence). The CDR3 is made up of 13 amino acids. The V gene lost 2 bases and the J gene lost 2 bases, with 8 bases spanning the gap. This clone appeared a single time. Sequencing was performed on peripheral blood, taken in the first trimester of pregnancy. This sequence joins TRBV5-4 and TRBJ2-7, with D tentatively TRBD1 (6 bases). This TCR was sampled from a female donor in good health, enrolled as a control in a pregnancy study. This chain's CDR3 is CASSFGGPYEQYF. The CDR3, as DNA: TGTGCCAGCAGCTTTGGGGGCCCCTACGAGCAGTACTTC.